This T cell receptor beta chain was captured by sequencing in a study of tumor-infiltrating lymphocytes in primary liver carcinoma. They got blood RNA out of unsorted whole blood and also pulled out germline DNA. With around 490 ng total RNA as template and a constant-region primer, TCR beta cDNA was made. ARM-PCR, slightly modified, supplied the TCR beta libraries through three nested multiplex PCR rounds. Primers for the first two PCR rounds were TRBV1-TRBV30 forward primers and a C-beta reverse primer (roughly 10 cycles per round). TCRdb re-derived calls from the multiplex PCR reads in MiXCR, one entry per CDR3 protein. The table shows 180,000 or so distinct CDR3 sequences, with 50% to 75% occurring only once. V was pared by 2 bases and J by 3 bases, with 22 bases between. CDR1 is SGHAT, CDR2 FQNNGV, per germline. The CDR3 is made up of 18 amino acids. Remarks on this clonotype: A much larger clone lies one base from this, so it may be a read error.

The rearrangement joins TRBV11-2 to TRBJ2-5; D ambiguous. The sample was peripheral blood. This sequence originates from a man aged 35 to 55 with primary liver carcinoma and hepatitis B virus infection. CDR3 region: CASSLRRGAAIAEETQYF. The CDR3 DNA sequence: TGTGCCAGCAGCTTACGGCGTGGCGCTGCAATCGCTGAAGAGACCCAGTACTTC.